A selection of T cell receptor beta chains follows, all from one sample in a study of cytomegalovirus exposure and HLA in healthy donors. Profiling relied on immunoSEQ multiplex PCR, and the TCRdb table lists in-frame clones only, not all of them. The data show over 150,000 clones, with approximately 80% seen just once and less than 9% held by the top ten. Sequenced sample: PBMCs. The receptors were sampled from a male donor in good health and CMV-seropositive. Both conserved end residues are part of each CDR3. The D gene is left open where the match is weak. The size field is filled for only some rows; it gives once, few, many or a size class.

v_gene,abundance,d_gene,j_gene,CDR3nt,CDR3aa
TRBV5-4,few,TRBD1,TRBJ1-1,TGTGCCAGCAGCGCGGGACAGGGAGTCATGAACACTGAAGCTTTCTTT,CASSAGQGVMNTEAFF
TRBV2,NA,NA,TRBJ1-2,TGTGCCAGCAGTGAAAAAACGGTCTATGGCTACACCTTC,CASSEKTVYGYTF
TRBV7-8,NA,TRBD1,TRBJ2-3,TGTGCCTCCGGGGTGGGACAGGGGGCGAGCACAGATACGCAGTATTTT,CASGVGQGASTDTQYF
TRBV7-9,NA,NA,TRBJ1-2,TGTGCCAGCACGAAGGGGTTTGTGGCGGGATCTAACTATGGCTACACCTTC,CASTKGFVAGSNYGYTF
TRBV5-1,NA,NA,TRBJ2-7,TGCGCCAGCAGCCCACATCCCGGCAGGGTCGGCTCCTACGAGCAGTACTTC,CASSPHPGRVGSYEQYF
TRBV19,NA,TRBD1,TRBJ2-2,TGTGCCAGTAGGGCCGGGACAGCGACCGGGGAGCTGTTTTTT,CASRAGTATGELFF
TRBV6-1,few,NA,TRBJ1-1,TGTGCCAGCATCCGAATGGACAGCTCGAACACTGAAGCTTTCTTT,CASIRMDSSNTEAFF
TRBV23-1,NA,NA,TRBJ1-1,TGCGCCAGCAGTCCGGGCAGGGTGAGCACTGAAGCTTTCTTT,CASSPGRVSTEAFF
TRBV6-6,NA,TRBD2,TRBJ2-7,TGTGCCAGCAGCCCCGGACTAGCGGGGACCACCTACGAGCAGTACTTC,CASSPGLAGTTYEQYF
TRBV6-5,NA,NA,TRBJ2-2,TGTGCCAGCCAGGACACCGGGGGAAACACCGGGGAGCTGTTTTTT,CASQDTGGNTGELFF
TRBV19,NA,NA,TRBJ2-2,TGTGCCAGTAGTATTTCAGTAAACACCGGGGAGCTGTTTTTT,CASSISVNTGELFF
TRBV29-1,once,TRBD1,TRBJ2-2,TGCAGCGTCGAGGGGGCGGTCACCGGGGAGCTGTTTTTT,CSVEGAVTGELFF
TRBV5-1,NA,TRBD2,TRBJ2-3,TGCGCCAGCAGCTTGGCCATACTGTCGGGGGGAACAGATACGCAGTATTTT,CASSLAILSGGTDTQYF
TRBV5-1,once,TRBD2,TRBJ2-1,TGCGCCAGCAGCCTGGCGGCGGGTCGTCCTGGGGCGGGCGCGGGGGGGGGCGATGAGCAGTTCTTC,CASSLAAGRPGAGAGGGDEQFF
TRBV2,NA,NA,TRBJ2-5,TGTGCCAGCAGTGAATACGCAGGGTGCGAGACCCAGTACTTC,CASSEYAGCETQYF
TRBV30,NA,NA,TRBJ2-5,TGTGCCTGGAGTGCAGGAGAGACCCAGTACTTC,CAWSAGETQYF
TRBV15,NA,NA,TRBJ1-1,TGTGCCACCAGCAGAGGCAGGTCGGACACTGAAGCTTTCTTT,CATSRGRSDTEAFF
TRBV9,NA,TRBD2,TRBJ2-1,TGTGCCAGCAGCGTAGACGGGGGGGGCTGGATGAGCAATGAGCAGTTCTTC,CASSVDGGGWMSNEQFF